This T cell receptor (beta chain) was profiled in a study of control samples from healthy donors and cancer patients. Clones were sequenced by immunoSEQ multiplex PCR, and TCRdb holds only the in-frame ones, with some missing. Among some 80,000 clones listed, about nine tenths were seen once. Trimming took 0 bases from V and 7 from J; bases not matched to a gene: 12. The CDR3 sequence is 17 residues long. Germline V lookup: CDR1 GTSNPN, CDR2 SVGIG (reference sequence). The sample consisted of blood. This chain connects TRBV30 to TRBJ2-1, with 10 bases identical to TRBD1. The clonotype comes from a middle-aged man in good health. CDR3 region: CAWSVRVGTGDANEQFF. The CDR3 DNA sequence: TGTGCCTGGAGTGTACGGGTCGGGACAGGGGATGCGAATGAGCAGTTCTTC.